A selection of T cell receptor beta chains follows, all from one sample in a study of PD-1 blockade in mismatch repair-deficient tumors. Clones were sequenced by immunoSEQ multiplex PCR, and TCRdb holds only the in-frame ones, with some missing. The sample yields 40,000 to 60,000 clones, 77% seen once. The starting material was PBMCs, obtained before pembrolizumab treatment. Receptors originate from an adult with mismatch repair-deficient cancer. CDR3s include the opening cysteine and the closing phenylalanine or tryptophan. The order of the fields is J gene, V gene, D gene, clone size, CDR3 DNA, CDR3 protein. A D gene is named only where the DNA matches it firmly. Size is omitted from some rows. Given values are once, few, many or a class for expanded clones.

TRBJ1-2	TRBV25-1	.	medium-sized	TGTGCCAGCAGTGAGAATCGTGGCTACACCTTC	CASSENRGYTF
TRBJ2-1	TRBV7-2	TRBD2	.	TGTGCCAGCAAACCTAGCGGGTACAATGAGCAGTTCTTC	CASKPSGYNEQFF
TRBJ2-7	TRBV19	TRBD1	.	TGTGCCAGTAGTTCCTCCGGGACAGGGGCCGTCGCCTACGAGCAGTACTTC	CASSSSGTGAVAYEQYF
TRBJ1-2	TRBV6-1	.	.	TGTGCCAGCAGTGGTCCAGGGGATTTTGGCTACACCTTC	CASSGPGDFGYTF
TRBJ1-1	TRBV7-8	.	.	TGTGCCAGCAGCCCAGCGGTTGGGAGAACTGAAGCTTTCTTT	CASSPAVGRTEAFF
TRBJ2-1	TRBV11-3	TRBD1	.	TGTGCCAGCAGCTTCCGGGACAGGGGGGATGAGCAGTTCTTC	CASSFRDRGDEQFF
TRBJ2-1	TRBV9	TRBD2	.	TGTGCCAGCAGCGTGGAACTAGCGGGAACCAACAATGAGCAGTTCTTC	CASSVELAGTNNEQFF
TRBJ1-2	TRBV6-1	.	.	TGTGCCAGCAGTGAACAAGACCTCACTTATGGCTACACCTTC	CASSEQDLTYGYTF
TRBJ2-2	TRBV5-1	TRBD2	.	TGCGCCAGCAGCCCCGGGACTAGCCACGGGGAGCTGTTTTTT	CASSPGTSHGELFF
TRBJ1-1	TRBV9	.	few	TGTGCCAGCAGCGAGACAGTGAACACTGAAGCTTTCTTT	CASSETVNTEAFF
TRBJ2-2	TRBV7-7	.	.	TGTGCTAGCAGCCTGGACGTAGGCTCGAACACCGGGGAGCTGTTTTTT	CASSLDVGSNTGELFF
TRBJ2-2	TRBV7-3	.	few	TGTGCCAGCAGCTTAAATGGGGGAAGAAGCACCGGGGAGCTGTTTTTT	CASSLNGGRSTGELFF
TRBJ2-1	TRBV11-3	TRBD2	.	TGTGCCAGCAGCTTAGAGTCAGCGGGAGGGAGATGGCAGTTCTTC	CASSLESAGGRWQFF
TRBJ2-4	TRBV27	TRBD2	.	TGTGCCAGCGGGCGTAGCGGGATAAACATTCAGTACTTC	CASGRSGINIQYF
TRBJ2-2	TRBV2	TRBD2	once	TGTGCCAGCAGTGAAGCGGCGGGAGCGGGGAACACCGGGGAGCTGTTTTTT	CASSEAAGAGNTGELFF
TRBJ2-2	TRBV4-2	TRBD2	few	TGTGCCAGCAGCCAAGCCATGAAACTAGCGGGCACGAACACCGGGGAGCTGTTTTTT	CASSQAMKLAGTNTGELFF
TRBJ2-7	TRBV18	.	.	TGTGCCAGCTCACCGTGGGCTCCTCAAAATCAGTACGAGCAGTACTTC	CASSPWAPQNQYEQYF
TRBJ2-7	TRBV7-2	.	.	TGTGCCAGCAGCCCCGGGACCTCCCTTTTCGAGCAGTACTTC	CASSPGTSLFEQYF
TRBJ2-7	TRBV11-2	.	.	TGTGCCAGCTCAGAGGGGGTCTCCTACGAGCAGTACTTC	CASSEGVSYEQYF
TRBJ1-2	TRBV28	.	few	TGTGCCAGCAAGGAGTATGGGGGTAGTAACTATGGCTACACCTTC	CASKEYGGSNYGYTF
TRBJ2-3	TRBV28	.	.	TGTGCCAGCAGCCTGACTTCCAGGGCGCAGTATTTT	CASSLTSRAQYF
TRBJ1-5	TRBV21-1	.	.	TGTGCCAGCAGCAAAGGGAGGGAGCCCCAGCATTTT	CASSKGREPQHF
TRBJ1-1	TRBV7-3	.	.	TGTGCCAGCAGCTTAAGAGGAGGGTGGAACACTGAAGCTTTCTTT	CASSLRGGWNTEAFF
TRBJ2-3	TRBV5-1	.	.	TGCGCCAGCAGACGGCGGGATATGAGCACAGATACGCAGTATTTT	CASRRRDMSTDTQYF
TRBJ1-1	TRBV7-6	.	.	TGTGCCAGCAGCTTAAATATTCCGGGCGCTTTCTTT	CASSLNIPGAFF
TRBJ1-3	TRBV6-1	.	.	TGTGCCAGCAGTGAAGTAGGCGGAAACACCATATATTTT	CASSEVGGNTIYF
TRBJ2-5	TRBV18	.	.	TGTGCCAGCTCAAATGGACAGAAAGAGACCCAGTACTTC	CASSNGQKETQYF
TRBJ2-1	TRBV6-5	.	.	TGTGCCAGCAGCCCGGGACCCCGGGAGCAGTTCTTC	CASSPGPREQFF
TRBJ1-1	TRBV5-1	.	few	TGCGCCAGCAGCTTGGAACAGTTCACTGAAGCTTTCTTT	CASSLEQFTEAFF
TRBJ2-3	TRBV5-1	.	once	TGCGCCAGCAGAAGCCAAGATACGCAGTATTTT	CASRSQDTQYF
TRBJ2-3	TRBV5-8	TRBD2	.	TGTGCCAGCAGCTTGGGATGGCGGGAGGGCCTCGTGAAGACAGATACGCAGTATTTT	CASSLGWREGLVKTDTQYF
TRBJ2-1	TRBV30	.	.	TGTGCCTGGACCCCCAGTGGAGGGCAGAGAAATCTCGAGCAGTTCTTC	CAWTPSGGQRNLEQFF
TRBJ1-1	TRBV5-1	TRBD1	.	TGCGCCAGCAGCTGGGGGACAGGGTTTAACACTGAAGCTTTCTTT	CASSWGTGFNTEAFF
TRBJ1-1	TRBV11-1	.	.	TGTGCCAGCAGCTCGAATAGGGTCACTGAAGCTTTCTTT	CASSSNRVTEAFF
TRBJ2-7	TRBV7-6	.	.	TGTGCCAGCAGCTTAGAAACAGATTCCTACGAGCAGTACTTC	CASSLETDSYEQYF
TRBJ2-7	TRBV25-1	.	.	TGTGCCAGCAGCCAATATTACGAGCAGTACTTC	CASSQYYEQYF
TRBJ1-1	TRBV7-9	.	.	TGTGCCAGCAGCTTAGCCGGGGGCGTTGAAGCTTTCTTT	CASSLAGGVEAFF
TRBJ2-7	TRBV27	.	.	TGTGCCAGCAGTTTCGGAGGGTTCTCCGAGCAGTACTTC	CASSFGGFSEQYF
TRBJ1-2	TRBV27	.	medium-sized	TGTGCCAGCGGCCGGCGGGACATCTATGGCTACACCTTC	CASGRRDIYGYTF
TRBJ2-6	TRBV19	.	.	TGTGCCAGTAGTATGGGGACTCTTGGGGCAGGGGCCAACGTCCTGACTTTC	CASSMGTLGAGANVLTF
TRBJ2-7	TRBV27	.	.	TGTGCCAGCAGTTTCGCTGGAACCTACGAGCAGTACTTC	CASSFAGTYEQYF
TRBJ1-1	TRBV5-1	.	.	TGCGCCAGCAGCCCAGAGGGAGTTTTCACTGAAGCTTTCTTT	CASSPEGVFTEAFF
TRBJ2-3	TRBV2	TRBD2	.	TGTGCCAGCAGTGGGGGACTAGCGCCTAGCACAGATACGCAGTATTTT	CASSGGLAPSTDTQYF
TRBJ2-7	TRBV5-6	TRBD2	.	TGTGCCAGCAGCTTGGGGGCGGGAGGGGGCGAGCAGTACTTC	CASSLGAGGGEQYF
TRBJ2-7	TRBV29-1	.	.	TGCAGCGTTGTCCGACTGGGGAATTCAGAGCAGTACTTC	CSVVRLGNSEQYF
TRBJ1-2	TRBV27	TRBD1	.	TGTGCCAGCAGTTTAGGGACAGGCCCCTATGGCTACACCTTC	CASSLGTGPYGYTF
TRBJ2-7	TRBV9	TRBD1	.	TGTGCCAGCAGCCCCCGACAGGGGGCCTACGAGCAGTACTTC	CASSPRQGAYEQYF
TRBJ1-3	TRBV7-7	.	.	TGTGCTAGCAGCTTAGACGGAGGCTCTGGAAACACCATATATTTT	CASSLDGGSGNTIYF
TRBJ1-1	TRBV11-2	.	.	TGTGCCAGCAGCTTAGGACGGAACACTGAAGCTTTCTTT	CASSLGRNTEAFF
TRBJ2-1	TRBV7-9	TRBD1	few	TGTGCCAGCAGCACCGGGACAGGGGGTCGTGAGCAGTTCTTC	CASSTGTGGREQFF
TRBJ2-7	TRBV29-1	.	.	TGCAGCGTTGAGGCCGGGACCTCCTACGAGCAGTACTTC	CSVEAGTSYEQYF
TRBJ1-2	TRBV6-5	TRBD1	few	TGTGCCAGCAGGTCACAGGGGGCGCAGGGCTACACCTTC	CASRSQGAQGYTF
TRBJ2-3	TRBV5-3	.	.	TGTGCCAGAAGACCGCCACAGGGGACTGGGGATACAAGCACAGATACGCAGTATTTT	CARRPPQGTGDTSTDTQYF
TRBJ1-1	TRBV30	.	few	TGTGCCTGGAGTACTACGAACACTGAAGCTTTCTTT	CAWSTTNTEAFF
TRBJ2-7	TRBV7-2	.	once	TGTGCCAGCAGCTTCTTGACAGTCTCCTACGAGCAGTACTTC	CASSFLTVSYEQYF
TRBJ2-5	TRBV7-9	TRBD2	.	TGTGCCAGCAGCTTTAGCGGGAACCAAGAGACCCAGTACTTC	CASSFSGNQETQYF
TRBJ1-1	TRBV7-8	.	.	TGTGCCAGCAGCTCCAGCCGTAGGGACACTGAAGCTTTCTTT	CASSSSRRDTEAFF